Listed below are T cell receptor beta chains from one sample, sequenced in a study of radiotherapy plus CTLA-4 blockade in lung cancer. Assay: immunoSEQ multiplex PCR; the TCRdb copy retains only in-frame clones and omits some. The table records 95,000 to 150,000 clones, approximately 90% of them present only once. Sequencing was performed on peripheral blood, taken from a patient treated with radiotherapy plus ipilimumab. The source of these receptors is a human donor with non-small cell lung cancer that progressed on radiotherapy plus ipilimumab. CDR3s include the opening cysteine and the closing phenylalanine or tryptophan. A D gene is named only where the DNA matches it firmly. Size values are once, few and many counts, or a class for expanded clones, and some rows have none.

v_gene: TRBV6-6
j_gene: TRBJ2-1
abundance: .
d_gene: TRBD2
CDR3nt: TGTGCCAGCACCCAGCGGGGGGCCGGAGATGAGCAGTTCTTC
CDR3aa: CASTQRGAGDEQFF

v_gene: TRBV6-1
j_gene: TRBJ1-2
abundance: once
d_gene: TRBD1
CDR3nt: TGTGCTATGGGACAGCAGGGCTACACCTTC
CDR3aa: CAMGQQGYTF

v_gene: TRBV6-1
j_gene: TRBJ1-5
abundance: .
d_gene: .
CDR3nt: TGTGCCAGCAGTGTAGAGGTAGGATCGCAGCCCCAGCATTTT
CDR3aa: CASSVEVGSQPQHF

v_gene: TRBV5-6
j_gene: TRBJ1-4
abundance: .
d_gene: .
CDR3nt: TGTGCCAGCAGTTCGAGATGGACGACGAGAAACGAAAAACTGTTTTTT
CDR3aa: CASSSRWTTRNEKLFF

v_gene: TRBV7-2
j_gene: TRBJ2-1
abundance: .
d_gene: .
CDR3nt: TGTGCCAGCAGCTTACAGGGCGGGAACAACAATGAGCAGTTCTTC
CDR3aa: CASSLQGGNNNEQFF

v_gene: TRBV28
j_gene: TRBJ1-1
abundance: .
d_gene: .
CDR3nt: TGTGCCAGCAGTTTGGGGCAGGGAACTGAAGCTTTCTTT
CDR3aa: CASSLGQGTEAFF

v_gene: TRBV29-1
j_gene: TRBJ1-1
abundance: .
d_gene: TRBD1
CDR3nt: TGCAGCGCGCGGACAGGCACGAACACTGAAGCTTTCTTT
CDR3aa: CSARTGTNTEAFF

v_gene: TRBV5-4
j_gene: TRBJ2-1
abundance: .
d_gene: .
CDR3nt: TGTGCCAGCAGCCACAAACCCGAGGAGCAGTTCTTC
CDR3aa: CASSHKPEEQFF

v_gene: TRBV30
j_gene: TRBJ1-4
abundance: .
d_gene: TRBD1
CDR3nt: TGTGCGACAGGGGCAACTAATGAAAAACTGTTTTTT
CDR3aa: CATGATNEKLFF

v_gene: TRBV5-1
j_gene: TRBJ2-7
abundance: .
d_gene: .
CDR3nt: TGCGCCAGCAGCTTGCCGGGGGACTACGAGCAGTACTTC
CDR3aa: CASSLPGDYEQYF

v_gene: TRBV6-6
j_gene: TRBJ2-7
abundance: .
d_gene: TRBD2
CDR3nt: TGTGCCAGCAGTTACTCGAGAAGCGGGAGAGCGTACGAGCAGTACTTC
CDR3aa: CASSYSRSGRAYEQYF

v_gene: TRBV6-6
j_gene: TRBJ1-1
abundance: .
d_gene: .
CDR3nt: TGTGCCAGCAGTCGCGCCAGGCGCCCGGGCACTGAAGCTTTCTTT
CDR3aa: CASSRARRPGTEAFF

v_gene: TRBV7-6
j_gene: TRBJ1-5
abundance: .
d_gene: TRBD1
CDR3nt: TGTGCCAGCAGCTTATCGACAGGGGGTATGGGCAATCAGCCCCAGCATTTT
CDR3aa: CASSLSTGGMGNQPQHF

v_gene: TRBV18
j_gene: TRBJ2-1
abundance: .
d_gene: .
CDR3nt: TGTGCCAGCTCACCAAGTCACATGGAGGGGATCTACAATGAGCAGTTCTTC
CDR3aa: CASSPSHMEGIYNEQFF

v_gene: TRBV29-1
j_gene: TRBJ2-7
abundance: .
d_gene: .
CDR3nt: TGCAGCGTTGAAGATACCCCAACGGAAGGGCAGTACTTC
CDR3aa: CSVEDTPTEGQYF

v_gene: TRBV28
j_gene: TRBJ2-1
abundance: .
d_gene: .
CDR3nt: TGTGCCAGCAGTCCGATCCCGGGGCTTACCTACAATGAGCAGTTCTTC
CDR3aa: CASSPIPGLTYNEQFF

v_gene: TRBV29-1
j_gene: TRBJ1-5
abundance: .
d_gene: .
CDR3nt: TGCAGCGTTGCTGGGGCAGGGCAGCCCCAGCATTTT
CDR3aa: CSVAGAGQPQHF

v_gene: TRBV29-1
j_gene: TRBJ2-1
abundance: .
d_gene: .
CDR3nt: TGCAGCGTTGAAATCGGGCGAGTCAATGAGCAGTTCTTC
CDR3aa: CSVEIGRVNEQFF

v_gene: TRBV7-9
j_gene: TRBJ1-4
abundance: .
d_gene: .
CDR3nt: TGTGCCAGCAGCTCGCGTACAACTAATGAAAAACTGTTTTTT
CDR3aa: CASSSRTTNEKLFF

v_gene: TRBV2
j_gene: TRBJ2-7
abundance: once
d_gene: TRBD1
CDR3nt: TGTGCCAGCACTCCGGGACAGGGGGTATACGAGCAGTACTTC
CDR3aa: CASTPGQGVYEQYF

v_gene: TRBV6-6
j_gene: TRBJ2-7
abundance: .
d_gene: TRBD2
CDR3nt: TGTGCCAGCAGGGTAGCGGGAGTCCGGGGCGAGCAGTACTTC
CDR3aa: CASRVAGVRGEQYF

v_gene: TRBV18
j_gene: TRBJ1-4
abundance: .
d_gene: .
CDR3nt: TGTGCCAGCTCACCCTACGGGAAGGAAAATGAAAAACTGTTTTTT
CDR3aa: CASSPYGKENEKLFF

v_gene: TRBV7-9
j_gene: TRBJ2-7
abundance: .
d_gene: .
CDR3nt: TGTGCCAGCAGCTTCTCCGGGATCTCCTACGAGCAGTACTTC
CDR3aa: CASSFSGISYEQYF

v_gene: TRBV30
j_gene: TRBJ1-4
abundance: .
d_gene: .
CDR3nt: TGTGCCTGGAGTCGAAGTGGGGAAAAACTGTTTTTT
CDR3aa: CAWSRSGEKLFF

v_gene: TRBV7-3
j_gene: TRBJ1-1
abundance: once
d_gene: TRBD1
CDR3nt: TGTGCCAGCAGCTTATGGGAAGGACAGGGTAGCACTGAAGCTTTCTTT
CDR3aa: CASSLWEGQGSTEAFF

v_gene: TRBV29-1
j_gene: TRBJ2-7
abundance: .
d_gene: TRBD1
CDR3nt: TGCAGCGTTTCGACAGGGCCCTACGAGCAGTACTTC
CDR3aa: CSVSTGPYEQYF

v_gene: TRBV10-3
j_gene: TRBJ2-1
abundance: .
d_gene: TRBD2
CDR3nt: TGTGCCATCAGTGAGCCGGGACTAGCGAGTTCTGAGCAGTTCTTC
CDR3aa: CAISEPGLASSEQFF

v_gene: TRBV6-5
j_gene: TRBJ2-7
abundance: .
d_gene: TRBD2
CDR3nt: TGTGCCAGCAGTTACTCTTCGGCTAGCGGGAGGTACGAGCAGTACTTC
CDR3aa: CASSYSSASGRYEQYF

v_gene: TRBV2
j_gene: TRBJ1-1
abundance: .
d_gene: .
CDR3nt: TGTGCCAGCACGCGAGAATCGCTGAACACTGAAGCTTTCTTT
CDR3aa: CASTRESLNTEAFF

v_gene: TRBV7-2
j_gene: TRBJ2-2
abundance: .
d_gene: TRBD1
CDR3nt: TGTGCCAGCGGTATGGGACAGGTCTTCACCGGGGAGCTGTTTTTT
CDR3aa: CASGMGQVFTGELFF

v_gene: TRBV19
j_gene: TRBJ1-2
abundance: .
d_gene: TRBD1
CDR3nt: TGTGCCAGTAGTATAGGAAGGACAGGGATCTATGGCTACACCTTC
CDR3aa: CASSIGRTGIYGYTF

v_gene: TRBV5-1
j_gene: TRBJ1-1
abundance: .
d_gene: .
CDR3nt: TGCGCCAGCAGCTCCCTAGGGGATCGGGCTGAAGCTTTCTTT
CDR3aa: CASSSLGDRAEAFF

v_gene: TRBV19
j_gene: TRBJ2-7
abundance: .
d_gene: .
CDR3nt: TGTGCCAGTAGTAGGCAGGGGGGGTCTTACGAGCAGTACTTC
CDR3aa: CASSRQGGSYEQYF

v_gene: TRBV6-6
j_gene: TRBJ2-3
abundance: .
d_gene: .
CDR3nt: TGTGCCAGCAGTTACACAGAAGGTTCAGATACGCAGTATTTT
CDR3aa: CASSYTEGSDTQYF

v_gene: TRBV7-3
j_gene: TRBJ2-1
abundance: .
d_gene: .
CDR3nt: TGTGCCAGCAGCTTAAACGCCGGGGCGTACAATGAGCAGTTCTTC
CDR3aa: CASSLNAGAYNEQFF

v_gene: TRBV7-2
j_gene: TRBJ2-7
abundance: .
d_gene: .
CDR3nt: TGTGCCAGCAGCTTAGTTGGCGAGCAGTACTTC
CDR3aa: CASSLVGEQYF

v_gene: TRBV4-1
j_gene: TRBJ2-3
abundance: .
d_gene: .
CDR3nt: TGCGCCAGCAGCCCCCGAGCAGGACTTAGCACAGATACGCAGTATTTT
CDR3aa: CASSPRAGLSTDTQYF

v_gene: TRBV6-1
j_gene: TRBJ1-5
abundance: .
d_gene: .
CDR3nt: TGTGCCAGCAGTGAGATTACGGGGGGGGGTACCCAGCATTTT
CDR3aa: CASSEITGGGTQHF

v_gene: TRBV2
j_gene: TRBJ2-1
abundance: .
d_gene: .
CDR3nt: TGTGCCAGCAGTGCCCGGTCCAATGAGCAGTTCTTC
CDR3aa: CASSARSNEQFF

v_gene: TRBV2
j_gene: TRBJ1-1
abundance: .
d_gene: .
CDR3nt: TGTGCCAGCAGCCGACGGGGGTCGGGCACTGAAGCTTTCTTT
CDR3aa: CASSRRGSGTEAFF

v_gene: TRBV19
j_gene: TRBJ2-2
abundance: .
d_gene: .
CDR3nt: TGTGCCAGTAGTTCGGCGGGGAACGGGGAGCTGTTTTTT
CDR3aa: CASSSAGNGELFF